Listed below are T cell receptor beta chains from one sample, sequenced in a study of T cell clonotyping in hematopoietic cell transplantation. Here immunoSEQ multiplex PCR was the method, and the copy in TCRdb shows in-frame clones only, minus some. The sample has some 7,000 clones, around 88% seen once. Sequenced material: peripheral blood mononuclear cells, taken before stem cell transplant. These receptors were obtained from a man aged 25-45 years with acute myeloid leukemia. Some clones in this sample may be carry-over from other donors' samples. Each CDR3 is given without its conserved first and last residue.

TRBJ1-4 TRBV19 12 ASSIGGDNEKLF
TRBJ2-7 TRBV9 13 ASSPTGTGAYEQY
TRBJ2-1 TRBV7-6 14 ASSLSGTGGDNGQF
TRBJ2-5 TRBV6-5 12 ASSYSEVRETQY
TRBJ2-1 TRBV19 14 ASSRTSGSFIDEQF
TRBJ2-7 TRBV7-2 15 ASSFAGLASSSYEQY
TRBJ2-5 TRBV7-2 13 ASSLVALSQETQY
TRBJ1-1 TRBV28 11 ASSFSQGREAF
TRBJ1-4 TRBV28 14 ASSLNTQGAAEKLF
TRBJ2-1 TRBV11-1 14 ASSHFRDRGPNEQF
TRBJ2-2 TRBV28 14 ASSLGTGVRTGELF
TRBJ1-5 TRBV30 13 AWSVGPGGYQPQH